This passage covers 18 T cell receptor beta chains from one sample sequenced in a study of T cell changes during pregnancy in multiple sclerosis (dated by TCRdb to the late 2010s). The receptor library was made with the immunoSEQ multiplex PCR assay. Drawn from immuneACCESS, this table holds only the in-frame rearrangements with V and J called that TCRdb kept. Clones are partly lost; checked studies trace under half to an unresolved V gene and leave the rest unexplained. The sample records roughly 40,000 clones, around 94% of which are singletons. The top ten clones comprise more than 1.5% of the sample. The input for sequencing was peripheral blood, taken in the third trimester of pregnancy. Every receptor here comes from a female donor with multiple sclerosis, enrolled in a pregnancy study.

The chain couples TRBV29-1 to TRBJ2-4; TRBD1 aligns across 9 bases. The germline CDR1 and CDR2 sequences are SQVTM and ANQGSEA. The CDR3 loop spans 14 amino acids. Trimming took 6 bases from V and 5 from J; bases not matched to a gene: 8. As DNA, the CDR3 is TGCAGCGTGGGTACAGGGGGCGGGGAAAACATTCAGTACTTC. Amino acid sequence: CSVGTGGGENIQYF.

This sequence joins TRBV29-1 and TRBJ1-5, with 9 bases that match TRBD1. The ends lost 6 bases at V and 3 bases at J; junction bases unmatched: 3. The V gene's germline CDR1 is SQVTM and CDR2 ANQGSEA. The CDR3 is 13 amino acids. The CDR3 bases are TGCAGCGTGGGGACAGGGCTCAATCAGCCCCAGCATTTT. Amino acids: CSVGTGLNQPQHF.

The chain recombines TRBV5-4 with TRBJ1-3, with D tentatively TRBD1 (6 bases). Germline V gene sequence: CDR1 SGHNT, CDR2 YYREEE (reference sequence). The V end was cut by 4 bases, the J end by 2 bases, with 16 bases between. This CDR3 has 16 amino acids. The CDR3 here is CASSQMTRGTGNTIYF. CDR3 DNA: TGTGCCAGCAGCCAGATGACCAGGGGCACTGGAAACACCATATATTTT.

This CDR3 is CAISESGLTGELFF. CDR3 bases: TGTGCCATCAGTGAGTCGGGACTCACCGGGGAGCTGTTTTTT. This chain joins TRBV10-3 and TRBJ2-2, with D possibly being TRBD2 (6 bases). Germline assignment: CDR1 ENHRY and CDR2 SYGVKD. V was shortened by 0 bases and J by 4 bases, with 6 bases between the two germline ends. CDR3 length equals 14 residues.

V and J are TRBV27 and TRBJ2-1, with D perhaps matching TRBD2 (6 bases). Germline CDR1 is MNHEY and CDR2 is SMNVEV (reference sequence). The CDR3 sequence is 16 residues long. Trimming shortened V by 6 bases and J by 2 bases, and 17 bases separated the two germline ends. CDR3 sequence reads: CASSTLKGGPYNEQFF. In nucleotides, the CDR3 is TGTGCCAGCAGCACTTTGAAGGGAGGCCCCTACAATGAGCAGTTCTTC.

The chain joins TRBV5-1 to TRBJ2-3, with 10 bases that match TRBD2. The trim removed 6 bases at V and 1 base at J, leaving 5 bases unmatched. This CDR3 is 15 amino acids long. Germline V gene data show CDR1 as SGHRS and CDR2 as YFSETQ. CDR3 DNA: TGCGCCAGCAAGGAGGGGACTAGCGGCACAGATACGCAGTATTTT. This codes for CASKEGTSGTDTQYF.

The sample holds one count of this clone. This chain joins TRBV7-2 and TRBJ2-7; D might be TRBD2 (6 bases). Germline V gene sequence: CDR1 SGHTA, CDR2 FQGNSA. CDR3 length: 16 residues. V lost 5 bases and J lost 0, with 17 bases in between. CDR3 sequence (DNA): TGTGCCAGCAGCACCAACCCCCCCGGGAGCTCCTACGAGCAGTACTTC. This gives the protein CASSTNPPGSSYEQYF.

This chain uses TRBV5-8 with TRBJ2-3; the D gene is possibly TRBD1 (5 bases). Trimming took off 0 bases at V and 2 bases at J, with 16 bases between the two ends. The CDR3 spans 17 residues. Germline CDR1 is SGHTS and CDR2 is YDEGEE. The CDR3 DNA reads as TGTGCCAGCAGCTTGGCCGTCTTGGGGCGGCTCACAGATACGCAGTATTTT. Its protein product is CASSLAVLGRLTDTQYF.

The V gene is TRBV7-9, the J gene TRBJ2-1; 13 positions agree with TRBD2. CDR1 is SEHNR and CDR2 is FQNEAQ in the germline V gene (reference sequence). The CDR3 runs 17 residues. Losses at the gene ends were 0 bases for V and 6 bases for J; bases not matched to a gene: 5. CDR3 sequence reads: CASSLATSGRLGNEQFF. In nucleotides, the CDR3 is TGTGCCAGCAGCTTAGCGACTAGCGGGAGGTTGGGCAATGAGCAGTTCTTC.

The CDR3 region has the DNA TGTGCCAGCAGCCCGAGGGACAGGGGTACCTATGGCTACACCTTC. Translated, it gives CASSPRDRGTYGYTF. The chain joins TRBV11-2 to TRBJ1-2, with 10 bases aligning to TRBD1. Germline assignment: CDR1 SGHAT and CDR2 FQNNGV. V gave up 5 bases and J gave up 4 bases; unmatched junction bases: 7. CDR3 size: 15 residues.

V and J are TRBV7-9 and TRBJ1-2; D remains ambiguous. Germline V gene data show CDR1 as SEHNR and CDR2 as FQNEAQ (reference sequence). V dropped 3 bases and J dropped 0 bases, with 8 bases sitting between them. The CDR3 has 14 amino acids. In DNA, the CDR3 is TGTGCCAGCAGCTTGCACAGAGCTAACTATGGCTACACCTTC. It codes for CASSLHRANYGYTF.

This chain links TRBV5-1 with TRBJ2-1; 10 nucleotides line up with TRBD1. There are 16 residues in the CDR3. Germline V CDR1 and CDR2: SGHRS, YFSETQ. Germline trimming cut 4 bases from V and 3 bases from J; bases unmatched to any gene: 7. DNA of the CDR3: TGCGCCAGCAGCCCGGGACAGGGGTCGATCTACAATGAGCAGTTCTTC. It specifies CASSPGQGSIYNEQFF. Full variable domain (rest looked up from reference TRBV5-1 and TRBJ2-1): KAGVTQTPRYLIKTRGQQVTLSCSPISGHRSVSWYQQTPGQGLQFLFEYFSETQRNKGNFPGRFSGRQFSNSRSEMNVSTLELGDSALYLCASSPGQGSIYNEQFFGPGTRLTVL.

This chain joins TRBV27 and TRBJ2-1; TRBD2 matches 10 bases. Germline values: CDR1 MNHEY, CDR2 SMNVEV (reference sequence). J was trimmed by 6 bases and V by 5 bases; bases with no gene match: 7. This CDR3 is 15 amino acids long. The CDR3 DNA reads TGTGCCAGCAGTCTTGAGGGACTAGCGCCCAATGAGCAGTTCTTC. The encoded protein is CASSLEGLAPNEQFF.

The V gene is TRBV15, the J gene TRBJ2-1, with 10 bases that match TRBD1. With V trimmed by 0 bases and J by 9 bases, 8 bases remained unmatched. Germline lookup yields CDR1 LNHNV and CDR2 YYDKDF (reference sequence). The CDR3 is 16 amino acids. The CDR3 sequence: CATSRDGGQGYGEQFF. The CDR3 nucleotides are TGTGCCACCAGCAGAGATGGGGGACAGGGGTATGGTGAGCAGTTCTTC.

The chain recombines TRBV19 with TRBJ2-1; 11 positions match TRBD2. V shed 4 bases and J 4 bases; nucleotides not matched to a gene: 6. The CDR3 has 16 amino acids. The V gene's germline CDR1 is LNHDA and CDR2 SQIVND (reference sequence). The CDR3: CASSTTSGGMYNEQFF. Here the CDR3 DNA reads TGTGCCAGTAGTACAACTAGCGGGGGTATGTACAATGAGCAGTTCTTC.

V and J are TRBV28 and TRBJ2-3; 11 nucleotides align to TRBD2. The trim removed 2 bases at V and 8 bases at J, leaving 6 bases unmatched. CDR3 length equals 15 residues. Germline loops: CDR1 MDHEN, CDR2 SYDVKM. In DNA form, the CDR3 reads TGTGCCAGCAGTTTAATAGGGACTAGCGGTCTTACGCAGTATTTT. Translation gives CASSLIGTSGLTQYF.

The rearrangement joins TRBV5-1 to TRBJ2-1; 8 bases align to TRBD1. Germline CDR1 reads SGHRS; CDR2 reads YFSETQ. Trimming took 1 base from V and 8 from J; bases not matched to a gene: 8. CDR3 length: 15 amino acids. CDR3 region: CASSLLAGGNHEQFF. Here the CDR3 DNA reads TGCGCCAGCAGCTTGCTGGCAGGGGGCAACCATGAGCAGTTCTTC. The full variable domain, with the rest looked up from reference TRBV5-1 and TRBJ2-1, is KAGVTQTPRYLIKTRGQQVTLSCSPISGHRSVSWYQQTPGQGLQFLFEYFSETQRNKGNFPGRFSGRQFSNSRSEMNVSTLELGDSALYLCASSLLAGGNHEQFFGPGTRLTVL.

The genes are TRBV30 and TRBJ2-1; TRBD2 matches at 10 bases. CDR3 length: 13 residues. The V and J ends lost 2 bases and 7 bases, in that order; junction bases with no gene match: 2. The germline CDR1 and CDR2 sequences are GTSNPN and SVGIG (reference sequence). Written as DNA, the CDR3 is TGTGCCTGGAGTAGCGGGAGGGTAAATGAGCAGTTCTTC. Translation: CAWSSGRVNEQFF.